This TCR beta chain was documented in a study of OX40 agonist ivuxolimab in advanced cancers. Study-wide context: An anti-OX40 (CD134) antibody with agonistic activity, ivuxolimab, was administered to patients. Age averaged 60 years (range about 23 to 85), and 82.7% were male.

The CDR3 spans 10 residues. Germline loops: CDR1 GTSNPN, CDR2 SVGIG (reference sequence). The germline V and J ends were trimmed by 1 base and 4 bases, with 1 base remaining between them. Libraries were prepared by immunoSEQ multiplex PCR; TCRdb keeps only in-frame clonotypes and omits some of them. In the table there are tens of thousands of clones, around 87% of which are singletons. Sequenced here: CD4+ or CD8+ T cells sorted from blood, sampled in a trial of the OX40 agonist ivuxolimab. The clonotype comes from an adult with an advanced solid tumor such as melanoma, head and neck, liver or kidney cancer. V and J are TRBV30 and TRBJ2-5; D uncertain. The CDR3 loop is CAWSGETQYF. As DNA, the CDR3 is TGTGCCTGGAGTGGAGAGACCCAGTACTTC.